This T cell receptor beta chain was documented in a study of spatial heterogeneity in lung cancer. Study background: More beta-chain than alpha-chain sequences were consistently detected.

Time point defined: sample taken at primary tumor resection. In TCRdb, the 5' RACE reads were re-called with MiXCR into one record per CDR3 protein. The data hold approximately 11,000 distinct CDR3 sequences, with roughly 5.2% observed a single time. This clonotype came up many times. Its antigen is unidentified. This beta chain turned up in a library designed for alpha chains; as an off-target read, its abundance says little. Study-level findings and limits: Tumors with more nonsynonymous mutations had more expanded intratumoral alpha and beta TCRs.

There are 16 residues in the CDR3. Losses at the gene ends were 4 bases for V and 5 bases for J; bases not matched to a gene: 6. Per the germline V gene, CDR1 is KGHDR and CDR2 is SFDVKD. The starting material was lung tumor tissue, obtained at surgery. The chain recombines TRBV24-1 with TRBJ2-3; TRBD2 matches 12 bases. The sequence came from a male donor with early-stage non-small cell lung cancer. CDR3 in DNA: TGTGCCACCAGTGACCCACTAGCGGGAGGTCAAGATACGCAGTATTTT. Protein product: CATSDPLAGGQDTQYF.